The present entry profiles one TCR beta chain with its context. The antigen is not known. This record comes from a study of brain T cells in children with intractable seizures. General study points: Patients' HCMV serostatus was unknown; virus specificity rests on CDR3 similarity alone.

This CDR3 is built from 18 residues. Germline loops: CDR1 LNHDA, CDR2 SQIVND (reference sequence). V lost 5 bases, J lost 6 bases, and 17 bases stayed unmatched. Libraries were prepared by immunoSEQ multiplex PCR; TCRdb keeps only in-frame clonotypes and omits some of them. The profile shows approximately 41,000 clones, 90% of them singletons. The receptor was derived from a girl aged 2-10 years with tuberous sclerosis and intractable seizures. The chain has TRBV19 and TRBJ2-2, with TRBD1 matching over 8 bases. The sample was peripheral blood, taken at surgery. CDR3 sequence (DNA): TGTGCCAGTAGTCTTCACGGGGCAGGGGGCGAAAATGCCGGGGAGCTGTTTTTT. This sequence encodes CASSLHGAGGENAGELFF.